These 25 T cell receptor beta chains share one sample of origin, sequenced in a study of T cell responses to AZD1222 COVID-19 vaccine. Using immunoSEQ multiplex PCR, the repertoire was profiled, and TCRdb retains in-frame clones only, with some absent. The data contain 95,000 or so clones, approximately 91% of them singletons. The sequenced sample was peripheral blood, obtained on day 0 of AZD1222 vaccination. These receptor sequences come from an adult in good health.

The chain has TRBV5-1 and TRBJ2-3, with D perhaps matching TRBD2 (6 bases). This CDR3 has 14 amino acids. The V end lost 5 bases, the J end lost 2 bases, and 12 bases lay between the germline ends. CDR1 and CDR2 from the germline V gene are SGHRS and YFSETQ. CDR3 DNA: TGCGCCAGCAGTACCGGGACTTACACAGATACGCAGTATTTT. Translation: CASSTGTYTDTQYF.

V and J are TRBV27 and TRBJ1-5; TRBD1 matches 8 bases. CDR1 MNHEY and CDR2 SMNVEV come from the germline V gene (reference sequence). V was pared by 2 bases and J by 6 bases, with 3 bases of the junction left unmatched. The CDR3 consists of 14 residues. Written as DNA, the CDR3 is TGTGCCAGCAGTTTAAGACAGGGGATTCAGCCCCAGCATTTT. It codes for CASSLRQGIQPQHF.

V is TRBV2 and J is TRBJ2-7; a possible D gene is TRBD1 (5 bases). The V gene's germline CDR1 is SNHLY and CDR2 FYNNEI. V was shortened by 0 bases and J by 0 bases, with 12 bases between the two germline ends. The CDR3 totals 16 residues. Here the CDR3 DNA reads TGTGCCAGCAGTGAAGCAGGTAAAGGGGACTCCTACGAGCAGTACTTC. It specifies CASSEAGKGDSYEQYF.

The chain couples TRBV2 to TRBJ1-1, with a possible D match to TRBD1 (5 bases). Trimming shortened V by 7 bases and J by 10 bases, and 16 bases separated the two germline ends. Germline assignment: CDR1 SNHLY and CDR2 FYNNEI. CDR3 length: 12 amino acids. The CDR3 nucleotides read TGTGCCAGCAACTACCGGGGGTTAGGAGCTTTCTTT. Protein: CASNYRGLGAFF.

V usage is TRBV6-2 or TRBV6-3 and J usage is TRBJ2-6; D is unresolved. Trimming removed 2 bases at V and 2 bases at J, with 7 bases between. The CDR3 loop spans 15 amino acids. Germline V lookup: CDR1 MNHEY, CDR2 SVGEGT. CDR3 sequence: CASSYVGTGANVLTF. The CDR3 nucleotides read TGTGCCAGCAGTTACGTGGGGACTGGGGCCAACGTCCTGACTTTC.

The rearrangement joins TRBV30 to TRBJ2-1; D may match TRBD1 or TRBD2 (7 bases each). Trimming took 3 bases from V and 10 from J, leaving 16 bases between them. Germline V gene lookup returns CDR1 GTSNPN and CDR2 SVGIG (reference sequence). The CDR3 totals 13 residues. The CDR3 DNA reads TGTGCCTGGAGGAGCACAGGGGAGGGGGAGCAGTTCTTC. This translates into CAWRSTGEGEQFF.

The chain links TRBV9 to TRBJ1-4; a weak D match, TRBD1 (5 bases). The CDR3 totals 15 residues. The germline gives CDR1 SGDLS, CDR2 YYNGEE. Between the trimmed V and J ends, which lost 0 bases and 12 bases, there was a span of 18 bases. CDR3 region: CASSVEWGINEELFF. CDR3 sequence (DNA): TGTGCCAGCAGCGTAGAATGGGGGATTAATGAGGAACTGTTTTTT.

This sequence joins TRBV19 and TRBJ1-5, with 9 bases identical to TRBD1. There are 16 residues in the CDR3. Germline V gene data show CDR1 as LNHDA and CDR2 as SQIVND (reference sequence). The V segment lost 1 base and the J segment 3 bases; nucleotides outside the gene matches: 4. DNA for the CDR3: TGTGCCAGTAGTATAGTGGGGGACAGGGTCAATCAGCCCCAGCATTTT. It is translated as CASSIVGDRVNQPQHF.

This chain uses TRBV4-3 with TRBJ1-4; TRBD1 is a possible D gene (6 bases). This CDR3 comprises 17 residues. The germline V gene has CDR1 LGHNA and CDR2 YSLEER. V was pared by 1 base and J by 5 bases, with 17 bases between. The CDR3 nucleotides are TGCGCCAGCAGCCAAGGTACCCGAGGGGGTGCCAATGAAAAACTGTTTTTT. Its translation is CASSQGTRGGANEKLFF.

The chain combines TRBV2 with TRBJ1-1; D remains unclear. CDR1 and CDR2 from the germline V gene are SNHLY and FYNNEI. This CDR3 is 15 amino acids long. V lost 1 base and J lost 6, with 15 bases in between. CDR3 protein: CASSEGHHPGAEAFF. The DNA for the CDR3 is TGTGCCAGCAGTGAAGGTCATCATCCCGGGGCTGAAGCTTTCTTT. The variable domain in full, completed from reference TRBV2 and TRBJ1-1, reads EPEVTQTPSHQVTQMGQEVILRCVPISNHLYFYWYRQILGQKVEFLVSFYNNEISEKSEIFDDQFSVERPDGSNFTLKIRSTKLEDSAMYFCASSEGHHPGAEAFFGQGTRLTVV.

The J gene is TRBJ1-6, the V gene TRBV7-9; no clear D. The V gene's germline CDR1 is SEHNR and CDR2 FQNEAQ (reference sequence). The CDR3 sequence is 13 residues long. The germline V and J ends were trimmed by 1 base and 10 bases, with 8 bases remaining between them. The CDR3 DNA sequence: TGTGCCAGCAGCTTAGGTTTGGGATCACCCCTCCACTTT. Protein sequence: CASSLGLGSPLHF.

This clone was picked up one time. V gene TRBV28 combines with J gene TRBJ1-2; tentative D call: TRBD1 (5 bases). V shed 4 bases and J shed 3 bases, with 15 bases lying between them. This CDR3 has 15 amino acids. CDR1 is MDHEN, CDR2 SYDVKM, per germline. The CDR3 loop reads CASSSWQGGDYGYTF. The CDR3 DNA reads as TGTGCCAGCAGTTCGTGGCAGGGTGGGGACTATGGCTACACCTTC.

A few counts support this clone. The sample contains more than one DNA sequence encoding this CDR3. The chain couples TRBV5-1 to TRBJ1-1; tentatively, D is TRBD1 (5 bases). V lost 3 bases, J lost 3 bases, and 15 bases lay in between. The CDR3 has 15 residues. Germline assignment: CDR1 SGHRS and CDR2 YFSETQ. CDR3 in amino acids: CASSSPGGSDTEAFF. In nucleotides, the CDR3 is TGCGCCAGCAGCTCCCCCGGGGGTTCGGACACTGAAGCTTTCTTT.

The chain is built from TRBV7-9 and TRBJ1-2; D might be TRBD1 (6 bases). CDR1 and CDR2 from the germline V gene are SEHNR and FQNEAQ (reference sequence). The V end lost 5 bases, the J end lost 2 bases, and 15 bases lay between the germline ends. This CDR3 has 15 residues. The CDR3: CASSTRGVRNYGYTF. CDR3 bases: TGTGCCAGCAGCACAAGGGGGGTAAGGAACTATGGCTACACCTTC.

The V and J genes are TRBV21-1 and TRBJ1-1. TRBV21-1 is recorded as a pseudogene. CDR3 length: 13 amino acids. The CDR3 is CAGASRLDTEAFF. For the CDR3, the DNA is TGTGCCGGCGCATCAAGGTTGGACACTGAAGCTTTCTTT.

The chain carries TRBV9 and TRBJ2-7, with D possibly matching TRBD2 (5 bases). Germline lookup yields CDR1 SGDLS and CDR2 YYNGEE. Trimming took off 3 bases at V and 4 bases at J, with 11 bases between the two ends. The CDR3 spans 13 residues. DNA for the CDR3: TGTGCCAGCAGCGGTGGTAGAGGGTACGAGCAGTACTTC. Protein sequence: CASSGGRGYEQYF.

As to this clone: Other DNA variants within this sample encode the same CDR3. The chain joins TRBV18 to TRBJ2-2; D perhaps matches TRBD1 (5 bases). The CDR3 is 14 residues long. Trimming took off 2 bases at V and 1 base at J, with 5 bases between the two ends. Germline loops: CDR1 KGHSH, CDR2 LQKENI. CDR3 amino acids: CASSPGQNTGELFF. For the CDR3, the DNA is TGTGCCAGCTCACCAGGACAGAACACCGGGGAGCTGTTTTTT.

J is TRBJ1-2 and V is TRBV20-1; D unclear. CDR3 length: 11 amino acids. Germline lookup yields CDR1 DFQATT and CDR2 SNEGSKA (reference sequence). V gave up 6 bases and J gave up 4 bases, with 9 bases separating them. The CDR3 nucleotides are TGCAGTGCAAGGGTTCTCTATGGCTACACCTTC. It is translated as CSARVLYGYTF.

V usage is TRBV18 and J usage is TRBJ2-6, with D hard to call. CDR3 length: 14 residues. Trimming stripped 6 bases from V and 0 bases from J, with 6 bases between. Germline CDR1 KGHSH, CDR2 LQKENI. CDR3 sequence (DNA): TGTGCCAGCTCGCCCAACTCTGGGGCCAACGTCCTGACTTTC. Amino acids: CASSPNSGANVLTF. The full variable domain, its missing parts supplied by reference TRBV18 and TRBJ2-6, is NAGVMQNPRHLVRRRGQEARLRCSPMKGHSHVYWYRQLPEEGLKFMVYLQKENIIDESGMPKERFSAEFPKEGPSILRIQQVVRGDSAAYFCASSPNSGANVLTFGAGSRLTVL.

This clone was seen more than once but under ten times. This chain uses TRBV30 with TRBJ1-5, with D hard to call. The germline V gene encodes CDR1 GTSNPN and CDR2 SVGIG (reference sequence). The CDR3 has 13 residues. The V end was cut by 3 bases, the J end by 3 bases, with 9 bases between. As DNA, the CDR3 is TGTGCCTGGAGCCCCGGGCCCAATCAGCCCCAGCATTTT. As protein: CAWSPGPNQPQHF.

This CDR3 reads CASGFSDWSSYNEQFF. CDR3 nucleotide sequence: TGTGCTAGTGGATTTTCTGACTGGAGCTCCTACAATGAGCAGTTCTTC. V usage is TRBV12-5 and J usage is TRBJ2-1, with no clear D. CDR3 size: 16 residues. Germline V CDR1 and CDR2: LGHNT, FRNRAP. V lost 6 bases and J lost 0, with 15 bases in between.

V is TRBV27 and J is TRBJ1-2, with 12 bases lining up with TRBD1. The CDR3 length is 14 residues. Losses at the gene ends were 6 bases for V and 4 bases for J; bases not matched to a gene: 3. Germline lookup yields CDR1 MNHEY and CDR2 SMNVEV (reference sequence). CDR3 in DNA: TGTGCCAGCAGGGGACAGGGGGCAGGCTATGGCTACACCTTC. It yields the protein CASRGQGAGYGYTF.

The V and J genes are TRBV3-1 (or the pseudogene TRBV3-2) and TRBJ1-6; D is uncertain. The CDR3 runs to 13 residues. The germline V gene has CDR1 LGHDT and CDR2 YNNKEL (reference sequence). Trimming cost V 0 bases and J 10 bases, with 7 bases left between them. The CDR3 nucleotides are TGTGCCAGCAGCCAAGAACCTAACTCACCCCTCCACTTT. Translated, it gives CASSQEPNSPLHF.

This clone was observed a handful of times. The V gene is TRBV28, the J gene TRBJ1-2; D is possibly TRBD1 (6 bases). Trimming cost V 4 bases and J 1 base, with 10 bases left between them. This CDR3 is built from 14 residues. CDR1 and CDR2 (germline): MDHEN, SYDVKM. CDR3 nucleotide sequence: TGTGCCAGCAGTTCACAGGGAGTTAACTATGGCTACACCTTC. Amino acid sequence: CASSSQGVNYGYTF.

This chain joins TRBV5-1 and TRBJ2-1; D possibly matches TRBD1 or TRBD2 (7 bases each). Trimming stripped 4 bases from V and 2 bases from J, with 19 bases between. This CDR3 has 17 amino acids. Germline assignment: CDR1 SGHRS and CDR2 YFSETQ. The chain's CDR3 is CASSGGDRLLTYNEQFF. In DNA form, the CDR3 reads TGCGCCAGCAGCGGGGGGGACAGACTTTTAACCTACAATGAGCAGTTCTTC.